This paragraph reports one TCR beta chain. A few counts support this clonotype. This receptor's antigen is unknown. Nothing much larger sits one base from this clone, and base qualities are not available. The sample is drawn from a study of T cell repertoires in aging, cancer and after chemotherapy (dated by TCRdb to the late 2010s). Looking at the study overall: Donors were distributed across six age groups ranging from 30 or younger to 70 or older, with at least three individuals included per group. Alongside around 98 healthy donors serving as a reference group, the cohort included 218 cancer patients, of whom more than 85 had hematological cancers and 110 to 140 had solid cancers. To examine immunoaging and T cell reconstitution after chemotherapy, the study profiled TCR beta repertoires in peripheral blood from healthy donors and cancer patients. In total, the full dataset held some 8.2 million TCR reads. Control TCR repertoires from healthy donors were recorded over several months to years, and clear clonal overlap was observed across re-sampling. Study-level results and caveats: In healthy donors, the drop in TCR diversity with age came mainly from a loss of richness, whereas in cancer patients a loss of evenness also played a part. Significantly lower blood TCR diversity and higher clonality were observed in untreated patients with hematological or solid cancers than in age-matched healthy donors. The authors noted that the repertoire data do not allow conclusions about immunological memory after chemotherapy. In both cancer cohorts, median generation probability rose over the chemotherapy interval, which suggests that the repertoire was reconstituted through rebound thymic output.

V is clipped by 2 bases and J by 9 bases, and the sequence between their germline boundaries is 19 bases long. From cysteine to phenylalanine, the CDR3 is 14 amino acids long. This entry keeps only the CDR3 DNA: 42 bases, framed from base 1. As encoded in the germline V gene, CDR1 is SQVTM while CDR2 is ANQGSEA. Genomic DNA extracted from peripheral blood, rather than sorted cells or RNA, was used as the source for amplification of TCR beta rearrangements. Multiplex touch-down PCR with a mixed TRB-A/B primer pool was used to amplify rearranged TRB sequences covering the V, D and J segments. Illumina adapters and sample indices were attached to the amplicons in two consecutive PCR reactions using Phusion HS II polymerase. Amplicons were gel-purified using the NucleoSpin Gel and PCR Clean-up kit and were subsequently checked with Qubit and an Agilent 2100 Bioanalyzer. Sequencing of libraries was carried out on an Illumina MiSeq in 600-cycle, single-indexed, paired-end runs. In the authors' own workflow: MiXCR versions 2.12 and 3.0.5 were used to process TRB sequences. Each unique CDR3 nucleotide sequence was counted as one clone, and only productive sequences with at least two reads were retained. The repertoire metrics were Shannon diversity, evenness, clonality (calculated as one minus evenness), and diversity profiles parameterized by alpha from 0 to 5. Generation probabilities of clones in paired pre- and post-chemotherapy samples were computed with the IGoR algorithm. Using fastp at Q25 and MiXCR, TCRdb reprocessed the public reads and kept productive beta chains. Rows are unified per CDR3 protein, each entry keeping the most common DNA and genes. TCRdb's processing, not the authors' own work, is the source of the V and J calls. The sample table shows around 5,800 distinct CDR3 sequences, and roughly 30% are seen once. The ten most abundant clones make up approximately 7% of the sample.

The chain is assembled from TRBV29-1 and TRBJ1-1, with TRBD1 perhaps the D gene, on 5 matching bases. This clonotype was sampled from a human donor in good health. Sequencing was performed on blood. The nucleotides read TGCAGCGTTGAAAGCTCGGGGTATAGGGGACAAGCTTTCTTT. Translated, this is CSVESSGYRGQAFF.